The T cell receptor beta chain under discussion was sequenced for a study of T cells in Graves' hyperthyroidism and ophthalmopathy (dated by TCRdb to between 2018 and 2021). In the study overall: Peripheral blood was collected at initial diagnosis, before any treatment. The 100 or so discovery patients were divided at random into training and test sets in a 7:3 ratio. In addition, the study compared T-cell repertoires in thyroid tissue and in blood from several Graves' hyperthyroidism patients. To identify TCR V-J signatures that set the groups apart, the researchers used a discovery cohort of 95 to 100 patients, made up of fewer than 50 with Graves' ophthalmopathy and some 60 with stable Graves' hyperthyroidism. An independent validation cohort of around 19 hyperthyroidism patients and 17 patients who later progressed to ophthalmopathy tested prospective prediction of ophthalmopathy. According to the paper, TCR Vbeta CDR3 sequencing was carried out on 135 peripheral blood samples, which came from approximately 41 ophthalmopathy, some 73 hyperthyroidism and roughly 17 progressor patients. Following sampling, methimazole starting at 30 mg daily was given to hyperthyroidism patients, and high-dose intravenous methylprednisolone was given to ophthalmopathy patients.

Study-wide conclusions, independent of this receptor: Ophthalmopathy was separated from stable hyperthyroidism by a 13 V-J signature model, with approximately 85% sensitivity and approximately 81% specificity obtained in cross-validation and 80%/75% obtained in testing. Most expanded thyroid clonotypes (frequency above 0.001) were also found in blood, which suggests that blood repertoires may mirror thyroid immune responses. No statistical method was used to set the sample size in advance, and investigators knew the group allocation. In validation, the model predicted progression to ophthalmopathy with 55% to 71% sensitivity and over 72% specificity, a median of 6.5 months before onset.

This clonotype was picked up many times. Its antigen remains undetermined. No base quality values were provided; no much bigger clone lies one nucleotide off. TCR beta CDR3 regions were amplified from RNA transcripts. For the first round of RT-PCR on the TCR CDR3, the HTBI primer set was used together with the Qiagen OneStep RT-PCR kit. The libraries were constructed in a second round of multiplex PCR and then size-selected and purified. The libraries were sequenced on an Illumina HiSeq2000 using paired-end 100 bp reads. As for how the authors treated the data: SOAPnuke was used to process the raw data, with reads discarded if the reads contained adapters or uncalled bases, had a mean Phred below 15, or lacked an exact constant-primer or identifier match. COPE v1.2.5 was used to merge high-quality paired reads, and clonotypes were defined as unique nucleotide sequences. MiTCR v1.1 was used to align clonotypes to the IMGT TRBV, TRBD and TRBJ reference segments. Only V-J combinations with frequency above 0.0001, covering approximately 99% of repertoires, were analysed. A TCS score was defined as the ratio between F50 (clonal expansion) and ExV (chaos), using BLOSUM62-based TCRdist between CDR3 peptides within each V-J. Welch's t-statistics and random forest reduced 500 to 550 V-J features to fewer than 15, which were used in a naive Bayes classifier (R e1071). TCRdb redid the processing of the public reads, applying fastp at Q25 and MiXCR, and retained in-frame beta chains. All rows with the same CDR3 protein become a single entry with the most common DNA and genes. Clone size and V and J calls follow TCRdb, not the original study. Here the sample has 370,000 or so distinct CDR3 sequences; around a sixth occur a single time. The ten largest clonotypes hold 25% to 35% of the sample.

Hyperthyroidism patients were newly diagnosed, with disease duration under 2 months, and aged 18 to 65 years. Any patient with an uncontrolled infection, another autoimmune disease, pregnancy or lactation was excluded. Diagnoses relied on clinical symptoms, serum thyroxine and TRAb, thyroid ultrasound and orbital computed tomography. Blood from progressor patients was collected at the time of first diagnosis with hyperthyroidism, before any ophthalmopathy symptoms had appeared. PBMCs were isolated from more than 8 ml of fresh peripheral blood by Ficoll-Paque density gradient centrifugation. Progressor patients were initially diagnosed with Graves' hyperthyroidism and developed ophthalmopathy during follow-up. Total RNA was extracted with Trizol reagent, and quality was checked on an Agilent 2100 Bioanalyzer. Based on the germline V gene, the CDR1 and CDR2 sequences are MNHEY and SVGAGI. Trimming costs V 2 bases and J 1 base, and their ends lie 8 bases apart. The CDR3 sequence holds 14 residues, the cysteine and phenylalanine included. Of all the DNA, just the CDR3 is kept, 42 bases in frame from base 1.

Sequencing was carried out using blood. This TCR came from a young woman with Graves' hyperthyroidism that later progressed to Graves' ophthalmopathy. Recombination linked TRBV6-5 to TRBJ1-1, and TRBD1 may be the D gene, going by 5 matching bases. The CDR3 here reads CASSYPGGNTEAFF. The sequence in DNA is TGTGCCAGCAGTTACCCCGGGGGGAACACTGAAGCTTTCTTT.